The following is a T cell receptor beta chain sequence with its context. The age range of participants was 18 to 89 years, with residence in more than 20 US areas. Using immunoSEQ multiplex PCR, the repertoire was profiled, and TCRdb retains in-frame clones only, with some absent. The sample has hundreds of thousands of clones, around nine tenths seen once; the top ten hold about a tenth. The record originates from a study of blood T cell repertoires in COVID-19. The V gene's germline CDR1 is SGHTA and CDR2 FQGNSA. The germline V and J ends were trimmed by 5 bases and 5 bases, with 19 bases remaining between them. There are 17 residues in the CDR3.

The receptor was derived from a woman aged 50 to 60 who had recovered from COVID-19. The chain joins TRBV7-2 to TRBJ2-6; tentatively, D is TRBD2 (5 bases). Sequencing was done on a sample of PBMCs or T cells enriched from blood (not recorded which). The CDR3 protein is CASSQPSGTARANVLTF. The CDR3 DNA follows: TGTGCCAGCAGCCAACCGTCGGGAACAGCAAGGGCCAACGTCCTGACTTTC. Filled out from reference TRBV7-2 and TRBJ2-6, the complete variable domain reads GAGVSQSPSNKVTEKGKDVELRCDPISGHTALYWYRQSLGQGLEFLIYFQGNSAPDKSGLPSDRFSAERTGGSVSTLTIQRTQQEDSAVYLCASSQPSGTARANVLTFGAGSRLTVL.